Following are 9 T cell receptor beta chains from one sample sequenced in a study of PD-L1 blockade in urothelial cancer. Assay: immunoSEQ multiplex PCR; the TCRdb copy retains only in-frame clones and omits some. Found here are over 65,000 clones, around four fifths of them singletons; the top ten hold 4.5% to 5.5%. Material: PBMCs, obtained around atezolizumab (anti-PD-L1) treatment. Every receptor here comes from a man between 70 and 80 years old with urothelial cancer.

This clone was picked up one time. V and J are TRBV5-8 and TRBJ2-7; TRBD2 matches at 10 bases. V shed 4 bases and J 5 bases; nucleotides not matched to a gene: 18. CDR1 and CDR2 from the germline V gene are SGHTS and YDEGEE. The CDR3 contains 18 residues. The DNA for the CDR3 is TGTGCCAGCAGCCCTGGAGGCCTAGCGGGAGTGATTCGTAACGAGCAGTACTTC. Translated, it gives CASSPGGLAGVIRNEQYF.

The chain employs TRBV28 and TRBJ1-2, with D tentatively TRBD1 (6 bases). CDR3 length equals 17 residues. Germline V CDR1 and CDR2: MDHEN, SYDVKM. The V and J ends lost 8 bases and 0 bases respectively, with 22 bases between them. The CDR3: CASLPPSGTGSNYGYTF. The CDR3 DNA reads as TGTGCCAGCCTCCCCCCGTCCGGAACAGGGTCTAACTATGGCTACACCTTC.

The genes are TRBV5-6 and TRBJ2-6; perhaps TRBD2 as D (7 bases). CDR3 length: 17 amino acids. Trimming left V 3 bases short and J 1 base short, with 14 bases between. Germline values: CDR1 SGHDT, CDR2 YYEEEE. The CDR3 DNA sequence: TGTGCCAGCAGCTATGGGGGGGGCAGGTCTGGGGCCAACGTCCTGACTTTC. Its translation is CASSYGGGRSGANVLTF.

The rearrangement uses TRBV6-4 and TRBJ2-1; 13 nucleotides align to TRBD2. CDR1 MRHNA and CDR2 SNTAGT come from the germline V gene. The CDR3 length is 15 residues. Germline trimming cut 6 bases from V and 7 bases from J; bases unmatched to any gene: 6. The CDR3 bases are TGTGCCAGCAGCGCACTAGCGGGAGGGCCAAATGAGCAGTTCTTC. Amino acids: CASSALAGGPNEQFF.

The CDR3 nucleotides read TGCGCCAGCAGTATGCAGGCGCCGAACACTGAAGCTTTCTTT. Translated: CASSMQAPNTEAFF. V usage is TRBV5-1 and J usage is TRBJ1-1; D is uncertain. Deletions cut 5 bases from V and 1 base from J, with 12 bases between. CDR1 and CDR2 (germline): SGHRS, YFSETQ. The CDR3 sequence is 14 residues long.

The chain has TRBV7-3 and TRBJ2-3; 8 positions match TRBD2. The CDR3 is 14 amino acids. J lost 9 bases, V lost 5 bases, and 10 bases had no gene match. Germline CDR1 is SGHTA and CDR2 is FQGTGA. The DNA for the CDR3 is TGTGCCAGCAGCCCCGAGGGAGCGGGAGACACGCAGTATTTT. This sequence encodes CASSPEGAGDTQYF.

This clone was seen just once. V and J are TRBV27 and TRBJ2-3, with 7 bases aligning to TRBD1. With 5 bases clipped from V and 4 bases from J, the junction kept 12 bases outside the gene matches. Germline CDR1 MNHEY, CDR2 SMNVEV (reference sequence). This CDR3 has 16 amino acids. The CDR3: CASSSRGQTQPDTQYF. The CDR3 nucleotides read TGTGCCAGCAGTAGCCGGGGACAGACCCAGCCAGATACGCAGTATTTT.

The chain recombines TRBV28 with TRBJ2-6; 9 bases fit TRBD1. This CDR3 has 18 amino acids. CDR1 and CDR2 (germline): MDHEN, SYDVKM. Trimming at V came to 5 bases and at J to 0 bases, leaving 8 bases not matched to a gene. The CDR3 DNA reads TGTGCCAGCAGTGAGTGGGACAGGGCCACCTCTGGGGCCAACGTCCTGACTTTC. This translates into CASSEWDRATSGANVLTF. Full variable domain (rest looked up from reference TRBV28 and TRBJ2-6): DVKVTQSSRYLVKRTGEKVFLECVQDMDHENMFWYRQDPGLGLRLIYFSYDVKMKEKGDIPEGYSVSREKKERFSLILESASTNQTSMYLCASSEWDRATSGANVLTFGAGSRLTVL.

The V and J genes are TRBV7-2 and TRBJ1-1; 9 positions agree with TRBD1. CDR3 size: 16 residues. Unmatched junction bases numbered 6, after V lost 0 bases and J lost 4 bases. Germline lookup yields CDR1 SGHTA and CDR2 FQGNSA. The CDR3 protein is CASSLAGTGFLTEAFF. The CDR3, as DNA: TGTGCCAGCAGCTTAGCCGGGACAGGGTTTCTCACTGAAGCTTTCTTT.